This paragraph reports one T cell receptor (beta chain). Its target is unknown. Time point given: pre-treatment sample, taken before nivolumab and TIL therapy. Pleural nodules or supraclavicular lymph nodes made up most of the excised metastases sampled. These data are taken from a study of TIL therapy for anti-PD-1-resistant metastatic lung cancer. About the research overall: Tumors carried a median about 1.5 non-synonymous mutations per megabase. Broader study findings: Compared with baseline intratumoral T cells, expanded TIL cultures were more clonal and less diverse (around 5.9% vs 31%).

The libraries were made with immunoSEQ v3. Libraries were prepared by immunoSEQ multiplex PCR; TCRdb keeps only in-frame clonotypes and omits some of them. This sample has over 20,000 clones, with around 70% found just once. The germline V gene encodes CDR1 SQVTM and CDR2 ANQGSEA. The CDR3 is 13 amino acids. Trimming removed 5 bases at V and 3 bases at J, with 13 bases between. The receptor was isolated from a person between 25 and 80 years old with non-small cell lung cancer. Sequenced here: tumor tissue, sampled at baseline. The chain couples TRBV29-1 to TRBJ1-2; no clear D gene. In nucleotides, the CDR3 is TGCAGCGTTAGGGAGGACGGTGACTATGGCTACACCTTC. Protein: CSVREDGDYGYTF. Full variable domain (missing parts from reference TRBV29-1 and TRBJ1-2): SAVISQKPSRDICQRGTSLTIQCQVDSQVTMMFWYRQQPGQSLTLIATANQGSEATYESGFVIDKFPISRPNLTFSTLTVSNMSPEDSSIYLCSVREDGDYGYTFGSGTRLTVV.